Listed below are T cell receptor beta chains from one sample, sequenced in a study of Graves' ophthalmopathy and Graves' hyperthyroidism. TCRdb reprocessed the multiplex PCR reads with MiXCR, giving one entry per CDR3 protein. The sample holds about 500,000 distinct CDR3 sequences, 39% seen once. The sequenced sample consisted of peripheral blood or thyroid tissue (not recorded which). The receptors here all came from an adult man with Graves' hyperthyroidism. Both conserved end residues are part of each CDR3. The D gene is left open where the match is weak. Part of the rows lack a size; the others show once, few, many or a class for expanded clones.

cdr3_length,j_call,clone_size,d_call,v_call,cdr3_nt,cdr3_aa
14,TRBJ1-2,few,-,TRBV28,TGTGCCAGCAGTTTATTATCGGGGATCTATGGCTACACCTTC,CASSLLSGIYGYTF
15,TRBJ1-6,many,TRBD1,TRBV6-5,TGTGCCAGCAGTCAAACCAGGGACAGAAATTCACCCCTCCACTTT,CASSQTRDRNSPLHF
15,TRBJ1-2,once,-,TRBV29-1,TGCAGTGCTGACCCCCCGGGACTAGCGGGCTATGGCTACACCTTC,CSADPPGLAGYGYTF
10,TRBJ1-2,-,-,TRBV9,TGTGCTAGAGATGGTCATGGCTACACCTTC,CARDGHGYTF
12,TRBJ2-2,few,-,TRBV2,TGTGCCAGCAGGAGGTATTCCGGGGAGCTGTTTTTT,CASRRYSGELFF
13,TRBJ2-1,-,-,TRBV5-1,TGCGCCAGCAGCTTGATGGGGGCTTTTGAGCAGTTCTTC,CASSLMGAFEQFF
12,TRBJ2-7,many,-,TRBV29-1,TGCAGCGTGGCCGGGACGGTCGCCGAGCAGTACTTC,CSVAGTVAEQYF
13,TRBJ1-2,many,-,TRBV5-1,TGCGCCAGCAGCTTGGAGGCAGTCTATGGCTACACCTTC,CASSLEAVYGYTF
16,TRBJ2-5,-,-,TRBV27,TGTGCCAGCAGTTTTTCAATCTATCGATACCAAGAGACCCAGTACTTC,CASSFSIYRYQETQYF
10,TRBJ1-1,few,-,TRBV28,TGTGCCAGCGAGGACAATGAAGCTTTCTTT,CASEDNEAFF
16,TRBJ1-6,-,-,TRBV2,TGTGCCAGCAGACGACCCGGACGTCTCTATAATTCACCCCTCCACTTT,CASRRPGRLYNSPLHF
14,TRBJ2-5,few,TRBD2,TRBV2,TGTGCCACCCCGGGACTAGCGGGAGAGGAGACCCAGTACTTC,CATPGLAGEETQYF